The 23 T cell receptor beta chains reported below all come from one sample, sequenced in a study of blood T cell repertoires in COVID-19. Only in-frame clones appear in the TCRdb table, and some are missing; sequencing was by immunoSEQ multiplex PCR. The data hold a few hundred thousand clones, with roughly 90% observed a single time. Sequencing was performed on PBMCs or T cells enriched from blood (not recorded which). Receptors were obtained from a woman under 30 who had been exposed to COVID-19.

The J gene is TRBJ2-2, the V gene TRBV29-1, with a possible D match to TRBD2 (5 bases). This CDR3 has 14 residues. The V end was cut by 5 bases, the J end by 4 bases, with 14 bases between. Germline values: CDR1 SQVTM, CDR2 ANQGSEA. CDR3 coding DNA: TGCAGCGTTACTGTTGGCGGGTTCACCGGGGAGCTGTTTTTT. Amino acid sequence: CSVTVGGFTGELFF.

This clone came up once. The CDR3 sequence: CASSPTGGYGYTF. The CDR3 DNA follows: TGTGCCAGCAGCCCTACCGGCGGGTATGGCTACACCTTC. This rearrangement joins TRBV7-8 to TRBJ1-2; D gene unclear. Germline V gene sequence: CDR1 SGHVS, CDR2 FQNEAQ. V shed 5 bases and J shed 5 bases, with 12 bases lying between them. The CDR3 covers 13 residues.

The chain recombines TRBV14 with TRBJ2-1, with 10 bases identical to TRBD1. This CDR3 contains 17 residues. Germline V gene sequence: CDR1 SGHDN, CDR2 FVKESK. V shed 4 bases, J shed 7 bases, and the junction held 13 bases outside the gene matches. The CDR3 region is CASSPGTGESVWNEQFF. The CDR3 DNA follows: TGTGCCAGCAGCCCTGGGACAGGGGAAAGTGTGTGGAATGAGCAGTTCTTC.

The V and J genes are TRBV5-1 and TRBJ2-2; maybe TRBD1 (6 bases). V lost 6 bases, J lost 1 base, and 13 bases lay in between. Germline values: CDR1 SGHRS, CDR2 YFSETQ. The CDR3 totals 15 residues. CDR3 nucleotides: TGCGCCAGCACAACCCACAGGGAGAACACCGGGGAGCTGTTTTTT. Protein: CASTTHRENTGELFF.

The table lists this clone with a count of one. The chain is built from TRBV6-5 and TRBJ1-6, with D perhaps TRBD1 (5 bases). From germline, CDR1 is MNHEY and CDR2 SVGAGI. V gave up 7 bases and J gave up 8 bases, with 15 bases separating them. The CDR3 covers 14 residues. The CDR3 sequence: CASNYGGEDSPLHF. As DNA, the CDR3 is TGTGCCAGCAATTATGGGGGGGAGGATTCACCCCTCCACTTT.

This chain uses TRBV7-9 with TRBJ2-7, with 8 bases aligning to TRBD1. V was pared by 3 bases and J by 2 bases, with 6 bases of the junction left unmatched. The CDR3 is made up of 15 amino acids. The germline V gene has CDR1 SEHNR and CDR2 FQNEAQ (reference sequence). Here the CDR3 reads CASSFGQGAAYEQYF. The CDR3 DNA follows: TGTGCCAGCAGCTTCGGGCAGGGGGCCGCCTACGAGCAGTACTTC.

The V gene is TRBV20-1, the J gene TRBJ2-2; D gene unclear. V lost 0 bases, J lost 8 bases, and 4 bases lay in between. Germline assignment: CDR1 DFQATT and CDR2 SNEGSKA (reference sequence). The CDR3 covers 11 residues. The CDR3 region has the DNA TGCAGTGCTAGAGATGAGGGGGAGCTGTTTTTT. It codes for CSARDEGELFF.

This clone was observed a few times. This chain joins TRBV19 and TRBJ1-6; 10 positions match TRBD1. In germline, CDR1 is LNHDA, CDR2 SQIVND (reference sequence). V shed 4 bases, J shed 7 bases, and the junction held 1 base outside the gene matches. This CDR3 region has 14 residues. The CDR3: CASSRQGANSPLHF. The CDR3, as DNA: TGTGCCAGTAGTAGACAGGGGGCAAATTCACCCCTCCACTTT. Supplemented by reference TRBV19 and TRBJ1-6, the full variable domain reads DGGITQSPKYLFRKEGQNVTLSCEQNLNHDAMYWYRQDPGQGLRLIYYSQIVNDFQKGDIAEGYSVSREKKESFPLTVTSAQKNPTAFYLCASSRQGANSPLHFGNGTRLTVT.

The chain is built from TRBV9 and TRBJ2-7; 9 nucleotides line up with TRBD2. Germline V CDR1 and CDR2: SGDLS, YYNGEE. CDR3 length: 15 residues. V shed 3 bases, J shed 2 bases, and the junction held 6 bases outside the gene matches. CDR3 bases: TGTGCCAGCAGCGCCTCTAGCGGGGTGCCCTACGAGCAGTACTTC. Its translation is CASSASSGVPYEQYF.

This clone showed up just a few times. The rearrangement uses TRBV19 and TRBJ1-5, with 8 bases fitting TRBD1. With V trimmed by 8 bases and J by 3 bases, 12 bases remained unmatched. Germline CDR1 LNHDA, CDR2 SQIVND (reference sequence). This CDR3 spans 16 amino acids. The chain's CDR3 is CASGDRSTSNNQPQHF. The CDR3 bases are TGTGCCAGTGGGGACAGGAGCACGAGTAACAATCAGCCCCAGCATTTT. The full variable domain, completed using reference TRBV19 and TRBJ1-5, is DGGITQSPKYLFRKEGQNVTLSCEQNLNHDAMYWYRQDPGQGLRLIYYSQIVNDFQKGDIAEGYSVSREKKESFPLTVTSAQKNPTAFYLCASGDRSTSNNQPQHFGDGTRLSIL.

This chain joins TRBV7-9 and TRBJ2-7; 11 nucleotides line up with TRBD1. This CDR3 contains 16 residues. V trimming: 2 bases; J trimming: 1 base; junction bases outside the gene matches: 4. Germline V gives CDR1 SEHNR, CDR2 FQNEAQ (reference sequence). The CDR3 sequence is CASSLRGTGGSYEQYF. Written as DNA, the CDR3 is TGTGCCAGCAGCTTACGGGGGACAGGGGGGTCCTACGAGCAGTACTTC.

J is TRBJ1-1 and V is TRBV29-1; TRBD1 matches 9 bases. Unmatched junction bases numbered 2, after V lost 1 base and J lost 8 bases. Germline loops: CDR1 SQVTM, CDR2 ANQGSEA. This CDR3 region has 12 residues. The CDR3 DNA follows: TGCAGCGTTGAAGCCACAGGGGGCGAAGCTTTCTTT. Residues: CSVEATGGEAFF.

The rearrangement joins TRBV13 to TRBJ2-7; D is possibly TRBD2 (5 bases). The CDR3 is 14 amino acids. Germline CDR1 PRHDT, CDR2 FYEKMQ (reference sequence). Between the trimmed V and J ends, which lost 3 bases and 0 bases, there was a span of 9 bases. The chain's CDR3 is CASSLSGSSYEQYF. As DNA, the CDR3 is TGTGCCAGCAGCTTGAGCGGCAGCTCCTACGAGCAGTACTTC.

The chain recombines TRBV7-3 with TRBJ2-2, with TRBD2 identical over 12 bases. CDR1 is SGHTA, CDR2 FQGTGA, per germline. This CDR3 is built from 16 residues. With 6 bases clipped from V and 4 bases from J, the junction kept 6 bases outside the gene matches. The CDR3 loop reads CASSPLAGGRTGELFF. The CDR3 DNA reads TGTGCCAGCAGTCCACTAGCGGGGGGACGCACCGGGGAGCTGTTTTTT.

J is TRBJ2-7 and V is TRBV4-3; 12 nucleotides match TRBD2. The CDR3 spans 19 residues. Germline CDR1 is LGHNA and CDR2 is YSLEER. V trimming: 0 bases; J trimming: 3 bases; junction bases outside the gene matches: 12. CDR3 sequence (DNA): TGCGCCAGCAGCCAAGATACGGGACTAGCGGGCTCCAACCGCTACGAGCAGTACTTC. This gives the protein CASSQDTGLAGSNRYEQYF.

This chain links TRBV4-1 with TRBJ2-1; TRBD1 agrees at 9 bases. J was trimmed by 7 bases and V by 4 bases; bases with no gene match: 8. The CDR3 has 15 residues. The V gene's germline CDR1 is MGHRA and CDR2 YSYEKL. This CDR3 is CASSPITGGGNEQFF. The CDR3 coding sequence is TGCGCCAGCAGCCCAATAACAGGGGGCGGGAATGAGCAGTTCTTC.

V and J are TRBV9 and TRBJ1-4, with TRBD1 as a possible D gene (5 bases). Germline CDR1 and CDR2: SGDLS and YYNGEE. The V end lost 0 bases, the J end lost 7 bases, and 13 bases lay between the germline ends. This CDR3 comprises 15 residues. For the CDR3, the DNA is TGTGCCAGCAGCGTAGATCGCCTCGGGGGTGAAAAACTGTTTTTT. Translated, it gives CASSVDRLGGEKLFF.

The V call is TRBV11-2, the J call TRBJ1-2; 8 bases agree with TRBD1. Per germline, CDR1 SGHAT and CDR2 FQNNGV. The CDR3 totals 16 residues. The ends lost 5 bases at V and 6 bases at J; junction bases unmatched: 14. Written as DNA, the CDR3 is TGTGCCAGCAGCATGTTGGGGACAGGCACCCGGGATGGCTACACCTTC. This codes for CASSMLGTGTRDGYTF.

This chain joins TRBV5-8 and TRBJ2-7; 7 bases are shared with TRBD1. The CDR3 loop spans 13 amino acids. Germline trimming cut 4 bases from V and 1 base from J; bases unmatched to any gene: 2. The germline V gene has CDR1 SGHTS and CDR2 YDEGEE. In nucleotides, the CDR3 is TGTGCCAGCAGCCGACAGGGTTCCTACGAGCAGTACTTC. It yields the protein CASSRQGSYEQYF.

The rearrangement links TRBV27 to TRBJ2-3, with 14 positions matching TRBD2. Germline values: CDR1 MNHEY, CDR2 SMNVEV (reference sequence). After removal of 6 bases from V and 4 bases from J, the junction contained 3 bases not matched to a gene. This CDR3 region has 15 residues. DNA for the CDR3: TGTGCCAGCAGGGGACTAGCGGGAGTCGCAGATACGCAGTATTTT. This sequence encodes CASRGLAGVADTQYF.

V is TRBV19 and J is TRBJ2-2; 11 bases agree with TRBD2. The CDR3 has 21 amino acids. V lost 4 bases to trimming and J lost 3 bases; unmatched junction nucleotides: 19. Germline values: CDR1 LNHDA, CDR2 SQIVND (reference sequence). The CDR3 region is CASSKPPLFSGGAADTGELFF. The CDR3 bases are TGTGCCAGTAGTAAGCCCCCCCTGTTTAGCGGGGGGGCCGCGGACACCGGGGAGCTGTTTTTT.

In this sample, this clone turned up a few times. This chain links TRBV3-1 (or the pseudogene TRBV3-2) with TRBJ1-5, with 7 positions matching TRBD1. The CDR3 totals 16 residues. Unmatched junction bases numbered 8, after V lost 0 bases and J lost 6 bases. Germline V lookup: CDR1 LGHDT, CDR2 YNNKEL (reference sequence). The CDR3 protein is CASSQDRTGHGQPQHF. The CDR3 bases are TGTGCCAGCAGCCAAGACAGGACAGGTCACGGTCAGCCCCAGCATTTT.

The J gene is TRBJ2-7, the V gene TRBV27; TRBD2 aligns across 9 bases. V gave up 4 bases and J gave up 3 bases; unmatched junction bases: 7. CDR1 and CDR2 from the germline V gene are MNHEY and SMNVEV (reference sequence). The CDR3 runs 15 residues. CDR3: CASSSPGTSIYEQYF. The CDR3 bases are TGTGCCAGCAGTTCGCCCGGGACTAGCATCTACGAGCAGTACTTC.